This entry is about one TCR beta chain. Its antigen remains unidentified. Nothing much larger sits one base from this clone, and base qualities are not available. Enrolling through a virtual design, the prospective study's participants ranged in age from roughly 18 to 89 years and lived across roughly 23 United States geographic areas. To assign participants to cohorts, the prospective study relied on clinical history that participants themselves reported in a screening survey and a study questionnaire. For ImmuneRACE Cohort 3, a participant was defined as recovered based on two consecutive negative NP/OP PCR tests, clearance by a healthcare professional, or resolution of symptoms. In the prospective study, whole blood, serum and a nasopharyngeal or oropharyngeal swab were collected from each participant by mobile phlebotomists. Over an approximately 2-month period, participants in the prospective study had the option of providing additional blood draws and questionnaires. Prospective study blood samples were shipped either frozen or at room temperature before DNA extraction.

This entry is derived from a study of blood T cell repertoires in COVID-19 (dated by TCRdb to the early 2020s). About the study as a whole: Samples from collaborators originated in the United States, Italy and Spain and spanned both the acute and convalescent phases of COVID-19. The prospective study material was composed of cDNA or gDNA derived from T cells, B-cell-depleted T cells, or PBMCs. Subjects who had been exposed to COVID-19, were actively infected with it, or had recovered from it provided the deeply sampled blood TCRbeta repertoires that made up the dataset. The repertoires were made available in a free public database intended to serve as a resource for research on the immune response to SARS-CoV-2. Samples came from the ongoing ImmuneRACE study (first 160 participants) plus 1,254 subjects from 6 global collaborators. Sample metadata almost always included a de-identified subject ID, COVID-19 status, age in years and sex. Where available, HLA class I and class II types were obtained from metadata supplied by the sample provider rather than from assay-based typing. General study outcomes and caveats: The quantity of clinical and demographic metadata differed by source and by participant and was supplied without curation.

CDR1 LGHNA and CDR2 YSLEER were looked up in the germline V gene. V lost 0 bases and J lost 5 bases; the stretch between them is 17 bases long. Taken from cysteine to phenylalanine, the CDR3 has 17 residues. Only the CDR3 part of the read is kept: 51 bases, read in frame from the first base. TCRbeta CDR3 regions were amplified from genomic DNA using the immunoSEQ Assay, a bias-controlled multiplex PCR. The original methods were these. The number of nucleated cells in each sample was estimated by amplification of reference gene primers within the assay. Sequence reads were collapsed and filtered to measure the absolute abundance of every unique TCRbeta CDR3 rearrangement. For each sample, productive Simpson clonality was calculated by taking the square root of Simpson's diversity index across productive rearrangements. What TCRdb holds here is the immuneACCESS table cut down to in-frame rearrangements. Part of the clones is not present; checked against another copy, under half of the missing clones reflect an unresolved V gene, and the others are unexplained. V, J and clone size derive from that table, while D and trimming were established from the DNA sequence. The sample records under 300,000 clones, 65% to 85% of which are singletons. The ten largest account for about 3.5% of the sample.

The chain was built from TRBV4-3 and TRBJ2-1, and perhaps TRBD2 as D gene, on 7 matching bases. The source material was PBMCs or T cells enriched from blood (not recorded which). The sequence came from a man between 45 and 60 years old who had recovered from COVID-19. The CDR3 protein: CASSQEGGGYPNNEQFF. The sequence in DNA is TGCGCCAGCAGCCAAGAGGGAGGGGGGTACCCTAACAATGAGCAGTTCTTC.